Shown below are 16 T cell receptor beta chains from a single sample sequenced in a study of blood T cell repertoires in COVID-19 (dated by TCRdb to the early 2020s). Library generation was performed with the immunoSEQ multiplex PCR assay. TCRdb carries this immuneACCESS record with in-frame sequences only. Its versions omit some clonotypes, under half of them owing to an unresolved V gene in the studies checked, with the rest unexplained. Within this sample are more than 300,000 clones, with about nine tenths of them counted one time only. The ten largest clones represent around 9.3% of the sample. Sequences were obtained from PBMCs or T cells enriched from blood (not recorded which). These receptors were collected from a young woman who had recovered from COVID-19.

The chain uses TRBV27 and TRBJ2-7; 8 nucleotides agree with TRBD1. The V gene end was trimmed by 6 bases and the J gene end by 6 bases; junction bases not matched to a gene: 7. Germline CDR1 MNHEY, CDR2 SMNVEV (reference sequence). The CDR3 runs 13 residues. The CDR3 region is CASRLTGVAEQYF. For the CDR3, the DNA is TGTGCCAGCAGACTGACAGGGGTCGCCGAGCAGTACTTC.

The chain links TRBV4-1 to TRBJ1-6; D ambiguous. Germline CDR1 and CDR2: MGHRA and YSYEKL. The CDR3 totals 14 residues. Deletions cut 0 bases from V and 8 bases from J, with 8 bases between. CDR3 DNA: TGCGCCAGCAGCCAAGAATGGGCCGATTCACCCCTCCACTTT. This encodes CASSQEWADSPLHF.

The chain employs TRBV5-8 and TRBJ1-5, with TRBD1 identical over 7 bases. CDR1 is SGHTS, CDR2 YDEGEE, per germline. This CDR3 contains 15 residues. Trimming removed 4 bases from V and 3 bases from J; junction bases left unmatched: 7. In DNA, the CDR3 is TGTGCCAGCAGCATTGGACAGGCGTTCAATCAGCCCCAGCATTTT. This sequence encodes CASSIGQAFNQPQHF.

The chain is built from TRBV24-1 and TRBJ1-2, with a tentative D call TRBD1 (6 bases). Germline CDR1 KGHDR, CDR2 SFDVKD. The CDR3 spans 13 residues. V lost 3 bases to trimming and J lost 7 bases, with 11 bases between them. CDR3 in DNA: TGTGCCACCAGTGATCGGGACAAGTCTGGCTACACCTTC. It yields the protein CATSDRDKSGYTF.

This clone was detected once. The chain couples TRBV4-1 to TRBJ1-1; the D gene is possibly TRBD1 (5 bases). Germline V gene data show CDR1 as MGHRA and CDR2 as YSYEKL. The CDR3 has 13 residues. V was pared by 4 bases and J by 4 bases, with 10 bases between. The CDR3: CASSLGTTTEAFF. CDR3 in DNA: TGCGCCAGCAGCCTCGGGACTACCACTGAAGCTTTCTTT.

The chain joins TRBV30 to TRBJ2-5; a possible D gene is TRBD1 (6 bases). V lost 8 bases, J lost 3 bases, and 19 bases lay in between. This CDR3 region has 14 residues. Per germline, CDR1 GTSNPN and CDR2 SVGIG (reference sequence). The CDR3 sequence is CALYSYRQEETQYF. The CDR3 DNA reads TGTGCCCTTTACTCATATAGACAGGAAGAGACCCAGTACTTC.

This rearrangement joins TRBV9 to TRBJ2-3; D perhaps matches TRBD2 (6 bases). The CDR3 length is 14 residues. Germline CDR1 SGDLS, CDR2 YYNGEE. V lost 0 bases and J lost 4, with 9 bases in between. CDR3 residues: CASSVVGEADTQYF. In DNA, the CDR3 is TGTGCCAGCAGCGTAGTGGGGGAGGCAGATACGCAGTATTTT.

The V gene is TRBV4-1, the J gene TRBJ1-4, with D possibly TRBD1 on 6 matching bases. The V gene's germline CDR1 is MGHRA and CDR2 YSYEKL. This CDR3 comprises 14 residues. Trimming left V 3 bases short and J 7 bases short, with 12 bases between. The CDR3 DNA reads as TGCGCCAGCAGCCACGGGACACCAGGTGAAAAACTGTTTTTT. This sequence encodes CASSHGTPGEKLFF.

Only one count was recorded for this clone. The chain combines TRBV5-1 with TRBJ2-6, with D possibly matching TRBD2 (6 bases). Germline lookup yields CDR1 SGHRS and CDR2 YFSETQ. Trimming cost V 4 bases and J 0 bases, with 14 bases left between them. This CDR3 contains 17 residues. The CDR3 DNA follows: TGCGCCAGCAGCCATACGACTAGATTCTCTGGGGCCAACGTCCTGACTTTC. Translating it yields CASSHTTRFSGANVLTF.

This clone was recorded only once. This chain links TRBV29-1 with TRBJ1-1; a weak D match, TRBD1 (6 bases). This CDR3 has 13 residues. Germline V CDR1 and CDR2: SQVTM, ANQGSEA. The V and J ends lost 7 bases and 4 bases respectively, with 16 bases between them. CDR3 in amino acids: CSAVEQGGTEAFF. The CDR3, as DNA: TGCAGCGCCGTTGAACAGGGCGGCACTGAAGCTTTCTTT.

This rearrangement joins TRBV12-3 or TRBV12-4 to TRBJ2-2, with D perhaps matching TRBD2 (5 bases). The CDR3 has 13 amino acids. Trimming pared 6 bases from V and 3 bases from J, leaving 8 bases between. For the CDR3, the DNA is TGTGCCAGCAGACCGAGGGACACCGGGGAGCTGTTTTTT. This encodes CASRPRDTGELFF.

V gene TRBV5-1 combines with J gene TRBJ1-2; D is possibly TRBD1 (5 bases). Germline CDR1 reads SGHRS; CDR2 reads YFSETQ. V gave up 2 bases and J gave up 5 bases, with 10 bases separating them. The length of the CDR3 is 13 residues. The CDR3 nucleotides read TGCGCCAGCAGCTTCAGGGAAGCTTATGGCTACACCTTC. Translation gives CASSFREAYGYTF.

The chain links TRBV9 to TRBJ2-2; 11 bases line up with TRBD2. CDR1 SGDLS and CDR2 YYNGEE come from the germline V gene. This CDR3 is built from 15 residues. With 5 bases clipped from V and 4 bases from J, the junction kept 4 bases outside the gene matches. CDR3 DNA sequence: TGTGCCAGCAGTCGCCTAGCGGGGGGCACCGGGGAGCTGTTTTTT. It yields the protein CASSRLAGGTGELFF.

The chain carries TRBV11-2 and TRBJ1-1, with D possibly being TRBD1 (6 bases). The V end was cut by 2 bases, the J end by 4 bases, with 11 bases between. CDR1 is SGHAT, CDR2 FQNNGV, per germline. CDR3 size: 14 residues. DNA of the CDR3: TGTGCCAGCAGCTTATACAGGGCGGGCACTGAAGCTTTCTTT. As protein: CASSLYRAGTEAFF.

This chain links TRBV5-6 with TRBJ1-1; the D gene is possibly TRBD1 (5 bases). The V and J ends lost 4 bases and 1 base respectively, with 11 bases between them. Germline CDR1 and CDR2: SGHDT and YYEEEE. This CDR3 is 14 amino acids long. CDR3 sequence (DNA): TGTGCCAGCAGCCCGGTGGGGGGGAACACTGAAGCTTTCTTT. Translating it yields CASSPVGGNTEAFF.

The V call is TRBV15, the J call TRBJ2-7; 7 bases fit TRBD1. Trimming took 5 bases from V and 6 from J; bases not matched to a gene: 13. Germline V gives CDR1 LNHNV, CDR2 YYDKDF (reference sequence). The CDR3 contains 15 residues. The CDR3 sequence: CATSPHRQGSGEQYF. CDR3 coding DNA: TGTGCCACCAGCCCCCACCGACAGGGATCAGGCGAGCAGTACTTC.